The clone carrying this T cell receptor beta chain was observed a few times. This sample was taken from a study of blood T cells in healthy people across ages. PCR was performed a second time for about 6 to 12 cycles using a sample-barcoded 5' primer and a J-beta primer mix. TCRdb re-called the 5' RACE reads with MiXCR, one entry per CDR3 protein. In the table there are about 680,000 distinct CDR3 sequences, 49% of which are singletons. This clonotype was obtained from a woman aged 55-75 years in good health. The specimen sequenced was blood.

DNA for the CDR3: TGTGCCAGCAGCAATCATCCGACACAGAACTATGGCTACACCTTC. Protein sequence: CASSNHPTQNYGYTF. The chain carries TRBV21-1 and TRBJ1-2. TRBV21-1 is listed as a pseudogene. The CDR3 spans 15 residues.